These 31 T cell receptor beta chains originate from one sample sequenced in a study of radiation and T cells in renal cell carcinoma. Stated treatment: 15 Gy SBRT to primary tumor, nephrectomy 4 weeks later. Clones were read by immunoSEQ multiplex PCR, and TCRdb kept only the in-frame ones, dropping some. The sample gives under 20,000 clones, 55% to 80% of which show up once; approximately 12% is in the top ten. This specimen was tumor tissue, taken from a patient whose treatment included radiotherapy and nephrectomy. The receptor set was obtained from a woman in her 70s with renal cell carcinoma.

The chain couples TRBV4-1 to TRBJ1-6, with 8 bases lining up with TRBD1. The CDR3 length is 14 residues. J lost 7 bases, V lost 4 bases, and 3 bases had no gene match. Germline CDR1 MGHRA, CDR2 YSYEKL. CDR3 DNA sequence: TGCGCCAGCAGCCTGACAGGGGCCAATTCACCCCTCCACTTT. Residues: CASSLTGANSPLHF.

This clone was picked up a small number of times. The chain is built from TRBV7-2 and TRBJ2-7; possible D gene TRBD1, 5 bases. Trimming shortened V by 5 bases and J by 2 bases, and 7 bases separated the two germline ends. The germline CDR1 and CDR2 sequences are SGHTA and FQGNSA. The CDR3 length is 12 residues. In DNA form, the CDR3 reads TGTGCCAGCAGCCTGACAGCCTACGAGCAGTACTTC. Its translation: CASSLTAYEQYF.

The chain is built from TRBV6-4 and TRBJ1-2; 7 bases line up with TRBD1. V shed 7 bases and J 7 bases; nucleotides not matched to a gene: 18. CDR3 length: 16 residues. Germline lookup yields CDR1 MRHNA and CDR2 SNTAGT. CDR3 region: CASTPGTALSRSGYTF. DNA for the CDR3: TGTGCCAGCACCCCCGGGACAGCTCTAAGTCGGTCTGGCTACACCTTC.

CDR3 protein: CASSIVLDSLGGYTF. The CDR3 region has the DNA TGTGCCAGTAGTATAGTATTGGATTCCTTAGGTGGCTACACCTTC. The chain carries TRBV19 and TRBJ1-2; no clear D. The CDR3 has 15 residues. CDR1 and CDR2 (germline): LNHDA, SQIVND (reference sequence). Deletions cut 1 base from V and 7 bases from J, with 16 bases between.

The chain has TRBV28 and TRBJ2-1; TRBD2 is a possible D gene (6 bases). The germline V gene has CDR1 MDHEN and CDR2 SYDVKM. Trimming took 5 bases from V and 0 from J, leaving 11 bases between them. The CDR3 sequence is 15 residues long. CDR3 loop: CASSRGTLSYNEQFF. The DNA for the CDR3 is TGTGCCAGCAGTCGAGGGACTCTCTCCTACAATGAGCAGTTCTTC.

This chain links TRBV7-2 with TRBJ2-3; perhaps TRBD1 as D (5 bases). The V end was cut by 6 bases, the J end by 4 bases, with 20 bases between. CDR1 and CDR2 from the germline V gene are SGHTA and FQGNSA. CDR3 size: 16 residues. The chain's CDR3 is CASSSGALRMADTQYF. The CDR3 DNA reads TGTGCCAGCAGTTCTGGGGCTCTCAGGATGGCAGATACGCAGTATTTT.

The chain links TRBV5-6 to TRBJ2-3, with 8 bases fitting TRBD1. There are 17 residues in the CDR3. Germline CDR1 is SGHDT and CDR2 is YYEEEE. V shed 1 base, J shed 2 bases, and the junction held 9 bases outside the gene matches. The CDR3 DNA reads as TGTGCCAGCAGCTTGTTTTCGGGACAGGAAATCACAGATACGCAGTATTTT. This codes for CASSLFSGQEITDTQYF.

The rearrangement uses TRBV9 and TRBJ2-5; the D call may be TRBD1 or TRBD2 (5 bases each). The CDR3 is 15 residues long. Per germline, CDR1 SGDLS and CDR2 YYNGEE. V lost 0 bases and J 2 bases, leaving 11 bases between the germline ends. The CDR3 DNA is TGTGCCAGCAGCGTAGGGGGGTATGGTCAAGAGACCCAGTACTTC. It specifies CASSVGGYGQETQYF.

This clone has more than one count but fewer than ten. The gene calls are TRBV18 and TRBJ2-2; D is ambiguous. The length of the CDR3 is 12 residues. CDR1 is KGHSH, CDR2 LQKENI, per germline. V lost 3 bases, J lost 11 bases, and 10 bases lay in between. Here the CDR3 reads CASSPRRLELFF. The CDR3 DNA is TGTGCCAGCTCACCCCGCAGGTTAGAGCTGTTTTTT.

This CDR3 reads CASSRGGLQETQYF. The CDR3 DNA is TGTGCCAGCAGCAGGGGCGGGCTGCAAGAGACCCAGTACTTC. J is TRBJ2-5 and V is TRBV6-5; D may be TRBD1 (6 bases). V lost 6 bases and J lost 2, with 13 bases in between. Germline V gene data show CDR1 as MNHEY and CDR2 as SVGAGI. The CDR3 contains 14 residues.

This chain links TRBV25-1 with TRBJ1-1, with a possible D match to TRBD1 (5 bases). CDR3 length: 15 residues. Germline V gives CDR1 MGHDK, CDR2 SYGVNS. V shed 5 bases and J shed 3 bases, with 16 bases lying between them. The CDR3 DNA follows: TGTGCCAGCAGTCCTATCTCTTCGGGGGACACTGAAGCTTTCTTT. This sequence encodes CASSPISSGDTEAFF.

By its share, this clone is medium-sized. The genes are TRBV28 and TRBJ2-3; the match to TRBD2 covers 8 bases. The V segment lost 4 bases and the J segment 2 bases; nucleotides outside the gene matches: 11. This CDR3 has 17 residues. CDR1 and CDR2 from the germline V gene are MDHEN and SYDVKM. In nucleotides, the CDR3 is TGTGCCAGCAGTTCCGACCGCCGGGGGGGCCACACAGATACGCAGTATTTT. Translating it yields CASSSDRRGGHTDTQYF.

Sample share makes this clone medium-sized (0.01 to 0.1%). The V gene is TRBV27, the J gene TRBJ1-2; 7 bases align to TRBD1. The germline V gene encodes CDR1 MNHEY and CDR2 SMNVEV (reference sequence). The V segment lost 7 bases and the J segment 2 bases; nucleotides outside the gene matches: 16. The CDR3 has 17 residues. The CDR3: CASKSSTGQALNYGYTF. The DNA of the CDR3 is TGTGCCAGCAAAAGTTCCACCGGACAGGCCTTAAACTATGGCTACACCTTC.

The J gene is TRBJ1-2, the V gene TRBV4-2; D unresolved. The CDR3 is 19 residues long. Germline lookup yields CDR1 LGHNA and CDR2 YNFKEQ. Trimming took off 1 base at V and 3 bases at J, with 24 bases between the two ends. DNA of the CDR3: TGTGCCAGCAGCCAAGGAGGGTACACCCATACTATTTTTGACTATGGCTACACCTTC. Its translation is CASSQGGYTHTIFDYGYTF.

The table lists this clone with a few counts. The chain joins TRBV6-1 to TRBJ1-2; D is undetermined. Germline CDR1 reads MNHNS; CDR2 reads SASEGT. This CDR3 region has 12 residues. V lost 8 bases and J lost 7, with 14 bases in between. The CDR3 is CASGGLILGYTF. The CDR3 DNA reads TGTGCCAGCGGAGGACTTATTCTTGGCTACACCTTC.

This CDR3 is CASRETSGGASSITDTQYF. CDR3 in DNA: TGCGCCAGCAGGGAGACTAGCGGGGGGGCAAGTTCTATCACAGATACGCAGTATTTT. The rearrangement joins TRBV4-1 to TRBJ2-3; 14 positions agree with TRBD2. V was pared by 6 bases and J by 2 bases, with 13 bases of the junction left unmatched. Germline V gives CDR1 MGHRA, CDR2 YSYEKL. CDR3 length equals 19 residues.

The chain couples TRBV11-2 to TRBJ2-1; 10 positions agree with TRBD2. Germline V lookup: CDR1 SGHAT, CDR2 FQNNGV. The CDR3 contains 14 residues. With V trimmed by 2 bases and J by 9 bases, 4 bases remained unmatched. CDR3 in amino acids: CASSLSGGAREQFF. In DNA form, the CDR3 reads TGTGCCAGCAGCTTAAGCGGGGGGGCGCGTGAGCAGTTCTTC.

The chain recombines TRBV29-1 with TRBJ2-7, with D perhaps TRBD2 (7 bases). With 7 bases removed from V and 7 bases from J, the gap between germline ends came to 20 bases. The length of the CDR3 is 13 residues. Germline values: CDR1 SQVTM, CDR2 ANQGSEA. CDR3 loop: CSGSGGLPTEQYF. Here the CDR3 DNA reads TGCAGCGGCTCCGGGGGGCTACCTACGGAGCAGTACTTC.

The V and J genes are TRBV27 and TRBJ2-5; 7 positions agree with TRBD2. CDR3 length: 12 residues. The V and J ends lost 8 bases and 5 bases, in that order; junction bases with no gene match: 5. Germline V gene sequence: CDR1 MNHEY, CDR2 SMNVEV (reference sequence). The CDR3 DNA reads TGTGCCAGCGGGAGGGCTGGCGAGACCCAGTACTTC. Its protein product is CASGRAGETQYF.

V usage is TRBV27 and J usage is TRBJ2-7; D assignment may be TRBD1 or TRBD2 (5 bases each). The CDR3 totals 15 residues. Germline lookup yields CDR1 MNHEY and CDR2 SMNVEV (reference sequence). With 3 bases removed from V and 2 bases from J, the gap between germline ends came to 14 bases. The CDR3 DNA sequence: TGTGCCAGCAGTTTCCGGGACCACCGTCCCTACGAGCAGTACTTC. Protein product: CASSFRDHRPYEQYF.

The V gene is TRBV6-6, the J gene TRBJ1-3; D may be TRBD1 (6 bases). This CDR3 has 14 amino acids. Trimming took 5 bases from V and 0 from J, leaving 8 bases between them. Germline V gene data show CDR1 as MNHNY and CDR2 as SVGAGI (reference sequence). The CDR3 protein is CASSTGSSGNTIYF. CDR3 bases: TGTGCCAGCAGTACAGGGAGCTCTGGAAACACCATATATTTT.

V gene TRBV27 combines with J gene TRBJ1-6; 8 bases are shared with TRBD1. CDR3 length equals 16 residues. The junction had 4 bases not matched to a gene; V was cut back by 5 bases and J by 1 base. Germline V lookup: CDR1 MNHEY, CDR2 SMNVEV (reference sequence). In DNA form, the CDR3 reads TGTGCCAGCAGTACACAGGGGGTTTCCTATAATTCACCCCTCCACTTT. Amino acids: CASSTQGVSYNSPLHF.

This clone has more than one count but fewer than ten. The chain joins TRBV5-8 to TRBJ1-5; weak D call: TRBD1 (6 bases). V lost 0 bases, J lost 5 bases, and 6 bases lay in between. Germline CDR1 SGHTS, CDR2 YDEGEE. The CDR3 sequence is 13 residues long. The CDR3 DNA follows: TGTGCCAGCAGCTTGGACAGGGATCAGCCCCAGCATTTT. This translates into CASSLDRDQPQHF.

The chain is built from TRBV6-6 and TRBJ2-3; 7 nucleotides line up with TRBD1. The germline CDR1 and CDR2 sequences are MNHNY and SVGAGI (reference sequence). V trimming: 6 bases; J trimming: 1 base; junction bases outside the gene matches: 4. This CDR3 is 14 amino acids long. CDR3 sequence (DNA): TGTGCCAGCAGCCTTACAGGGGGCACAGATACGCAGTATTTT. Amino acid sequence: CASSLTGGTDTQYF.

This chain links TRBV20-1 with TRBJ2-1; 9 bases agree with TRBD1. The germline gives CDR1 DFQATT, CDR2 SNEGSKA (reference sequence). CDR3 size: 11 residues. The J segment lost 7 bases and the V segment lost 6 bases, leaving 1 base of the junction unmatched. CDR3 bases: TGCAGTGCCGGGACAGGGAATGAGCAGTTCTTC. Protein: CSAGTGNEQFF.

This clone has just a few counts. The rearrangement joins TRBV6-5 to TRBJ1-4; no firm D call. V was trimmed by 8 bases and J by 0 bases, leaving 10 bases between them. Germline CDR1 is MNHEY and CDR2 is SVGAGI. The CDR3 has 14 residues. The CDR3 bases are TGTGCCAGCGGACGGCTGGCAACTAATGAAAAACTGTTTTTT. This encodes CASGRLATNEKLFF.

The chain is built from TRBV30 and TRBJ1-2; D unclear. Germline V gives CDR1 GTSNPN, CDR2 SVGIG (reference sequence). The CDR3 spans 13 residues. V lost 1 base and J 5 bases, leaving 11 bases between the germline ends. CDR3 residues: CAWSEMGRYGYTF. CDR3 sequence (DNA): TGTGCCTGGAGTGAGATGGGAAGGTATGGCTACACCTTC.

This clone was found a few times. The chain joins TRBV7-2 to TRBJ1-2; a weak D match, TRBD1 (6 bases). Germline CDR1 and CDR2: SGHTA and FQGNSA. V was shortened by 1 base and J by 6 bases, with 15 bases between the two germline ends. The CDR3 spans 15 residues. CDR3 sequence (DNA): TGTGCCAGCAGCTTAGGGGGGACACGGGGTCATGGCTACACCTTC. Protein: CASSLGGTRGHGYTF. The full variable domain, completed using reference TRBV7-2 and TRBJ1-2, is GAGVSQSPSNKVTEKGKDVELRCDPISGHTALYWYRQSLGQGLEFLIYFQGNSAPDKSGLPSDRFSAERTGGSVSTLTIQRTQQEDSAVYLCASSLGGTRGHGYTFGSGTRLTVV.

This clone was observed a handful of times. The V call is TRBV19, the J call TRBJ1-6; TRBD1 agrees at 8 bases. The CDR3 has 14 amino acids. V dropped 8 bases and J dropped 7; count of bases not matched to a gene: 7. Germline V gene data show CDR1 as LNHDA and CDR2 as SQIVND (reference sequence). The CDR3 reads CASGWTGMNSPLHF. For the CDR3, the DNA is TGTGCCAGTGGTTGGACAGGGATGAATTCACCCCTCCACTTT.

The chain employs TRBV9 and TRBJ1-6, with no clear D. This CDR3 region has 15 residues. The V gene lost 2 bases and the J gene lost 5 bases, with 11 bases spanning the gap. Germline V lookup: CDR1 SGDLS, CDR2 YYNGEE. In nucleotides, the CDR3 is TGTGCCAGCAGCGTGCAGAGCACCGATAATTCACCCCTCCACTTT. Protein product: CASSVQSTDNSPLHF. The complete variable domain, with remaining parts taken from reference TRBV9 and TRBJ1-6, reads DSGVTQTPKHLITATGQRVTLRCSPRSGDLSVYWYQQSLDQGLQFLIQYYNGEERAKGNILERFSAQQFPDLHSELNLSSLELGDSALYFCASSVQSTDNSPLHFGNGTRLTVT.

This clone appeared a few times. This chain connects TRBV19 to TRBJ1-5, with D maybe TRBD1 (5 bases). The germline V and J ends were trimmed by 4 bases and 1 base, with 11 bases remaining between them. Germline assignment: CDR1 LNHDA and CDR2 SQIVND (reference sequence). This CDR3 has 15 residues. The CDR3, as DNA: TGTGCCAGTAGTACCGGGACGGCGAGCAATCAGCCCCAGCATTTT. Translating it yields CASSTGTASNQPQHF.